Sequencing of this T cell receptor beta chain was carried out in a study of human T cells and chemical hapten exposure. Overall study: The upper back received 0.01% DPC by patch testing, with results read at 6 days.

Time point in this sample: pre-sensitization, week 0. The treatment denotes: therapeutic diphenylcyclopropenone sensitization with weekly scalp DPC. Unseparated into fractions, whole blood served as the source from which total RNA was extracted. Alopecia patients, 18 to 70 years old and DPC-suitable, served as donors. TCRdb processed the RACE reads anew with MiXCR; each CDR3 protein has one entry. The profile shows under 40,000 distinct CDR3 sequences, about 9.4% of them singletons. This clonotype was seen many times. The sample was whole blood, taken in connection with sensitization to the hapten diphenylcyclopropenone (DPC). The TCR comes from a man aged 45-65 years with alopecia areata. Some clones in this sample may be carry-over from other donors' samples.

The CDR3 region has the DNA TGCAGTGCTAGAAGGCAGGGAGGGTATGGCTACACCTTC. Its protein is CSARRQGGYGYTF. J is TRBJ1-2 and V is TRBV20-1; tentative D call: TRBD1 (5 bases). The CDR3 is made up of 13 amino acids. Germline V gives CDR1 DFQATT, CDR2 SNEGSKA (reference sequence). V was pared by 2 bases and J by 5 bases, with 12 bases between.